These 20 T cell receptor beta chains share one sample of origin, sequenced in a study of blood T cell repertoires in COVID-19. Only in-frame clones appear in the TCRdb table, and some are missing; sequencing was by immunoSEQ multiplex PCR. The data show about 53,000 clones, with around 86% seen just once and about a fifth held by the top ten. Source material: peripheral blood. The receptors shown here come from an elderly woman with COVID-19, enrolled during active disease.

This chain joins TRBV19 and TRBJ2-6, with D maybe TRBD1 (5 bases). The CDR3 totals 17 residues. With 3 bases removed from V and 0 bases from J, the gap between germline ends came to 12 bases. Germline CDR1 and CDR2: LNHDA and SQIVND (reference sequence). In DNA form, the CDR3 reads TGTGCCAGTAGTATTGGGGCCGGACGCTCTGGGGCCAACGTCCTGACTTTC. This codes for CASSIGAGRSGANVLTF.

The rearrangement joins TRBV27 to TRBJ2-7, with 10 bases that match TRBD1. The ends lost 3 bases at V and 6 bases at J; junction bases unmatched: 8. From germline, CDR1 is MNHEY and CDR2 SMNVEV (reference sequence). The CDR3 contains 15 residues. The CDR3 DNA reads TGTGCCAGCAGTTTGTCCGGGACAGGGGTCGGCGAGCAGTACTTC. It is translated as CASSLSGTGVGEQYF.

V and J are TRBV28 and TRBJ1-2, with 10 bases matching TRBD1. V shed 5 bases and J 6 bases; nucleotides not matched to a gene: 6. This CDR3 is built from 14 residues. The germline V gene has CDR1 MDHEN and CDR2 SYDVKM. The CDR3 DNA is TGTGCCAGCAGTCTCCAGACAGGGGGCGATGGCTACACCTTC. This translates into CASSLQTGGDGYTF.

The V gene is TRBV18, the J gene TRBJ2-7, with a possible D match to TRBD1 (6 bases). The CDR3 consists of 12 residues. Trimming left V 4 bases short and J 7 bases short, with 11 bases between. Germline values: CDR1 KGHSH, CDR2 LQKENI. CDR3 amino acids: CASSHDRREQYF. DNA of the CDR3: TGTGCCAGCTCACACGACAGGCGGGAGCAGTACTTC.

A few counts support this clone. The chain links TRBV11-2 to TRBJ2-3; 8 nucleotides line up with TRBD2. J gave up 2 bases and V 7 bases, and 8 bases lay outside the gene matches. The germline gives CDR1 SGHAT, CDR2 FQNNGV. The CDR3 runs to 15 residues. The CDR3 DNA sequence: TGTGCCAGCACCCCCCAGCGGGGGACCACAGATACGCAGTATTTT. It is translated as CASTPQRGTTDTQYF.

V and J are TRBV5-1 and TRBJ2-5; 10 bases match TRBD2. CDR1 and CDR2 (germline): SGHRS, YFSETQ. There are 14 residues in the CDR3. The junction had 1 base not matched to a gene; V was cut back by 4 bases and J by 1 base. In DNA, the CDR3 is TGCGCCAGCAGCACTAGCGGGGCCCAAGAGACCCAGTACTTC. It codes for CASSTSGAQETQYF.

This chain connects TRBV30 to TRBJ1-1, with D uncertain. Deletions cut 2 bases from V and 0 bases from J, with 13 bases between. CDR1 and CDR2 from the germline V gene are GTSNPN and SVGIG (reference sequence). The CDR3 loop spans 15 amino acids. DNA for the CDR3: TGTGCCTGGAGTAAATCCGCAAGCCTGAACACTGAAGCTTTCTTT. Translation: CAWSKSASLNTEAFF.

This clone came up a few times. The chain uses TRBV11-2 and TRBJ2-7, with no clear D. The CDR3 is 12 residues long. Germline V gene data show CDR1 as SGHAT and CDR2 as FQNNGV. The ends were cut back, 2 bases at V and 4 bases at J, with 6 bases in the middle. The CDR3 DNA is TGTGCCAGCAGCTTACAGACTTACGAGCAGTACTTC. Translated, it gives CASSLQTYEQYF.

This clone was found a few times. Sequence at one end of the junction differs from germline and may be a read error. This sequence joins TRBV6-1 and TRBJ1-5; 7 bases are shared with TRBD1. The CDR3 length is 16 residues. Germline CDR1 reads MNHNS; CDR2 reads SASEGT. The CDR3 is CASSEGQAWGNQPQHF. DNA of the CDR3: TGTGCCAGCAGCGAAGGACAGGCTTGGGGCAATCAGCCCCAGCATTTT.

The chain couples TRBV19 to TRBJ2-1; 12 nucleotides match TRBD2. The CDR3 loop spans 17 amino acids. Germline V CDR1 and CDR2: LNHDA, SQIVND (reference sequence). V trimming: 2 bases; J trimming: 6 bases; junction bases outside the gene matches: 8. CDR3 DNA sequence: TGTGCCAGTAGTATACTAGCGGGAGGGCCTCTGGGCAATGAGCAGTTCTTC. Its protein is CASSILAGGPLGNEQFF.

The rearrangement joins TRBV9 to TRBJ2-3, with D hard to call. The V and J ends lost 0 bases and 2 bases respectively, with 10 bases between them. Germline CDR1 SGDLS, CDR2 YYNGEE. This CDR3 region has 15 residues. The CDR3 nucleotides read TGTGCCAGCAGCGTAGACGCCAGGTTCACAGATACGCAGTATTTT. Its protein is CASSVDARFTDTQYF.

This chain joins TRBV6-6 and TRBJ2-3; 8 nucleotides align to TRBD2. V shed 6 bases, J shed 6 bases, and the junction held 8 bases outside the gene matches. CDR1 is MNHNY and CDR2 is SVGAGI in the germline V gene (reference sequence). The CDR3 extends over 14 amino acids. CDR3 region: CASRHDGTRDTQYF. CDR3 bases: TGTGCCAGCAGACACGACGGGACTAGGGATACGCAGTATTTT.

This clone was counted a few times. This sequence joins TRBV4-2 and TRBJ1-1; the match to TRBD1 covers 7 bases. With 1 base clipped from V and 0 bases from J, the junction kept 2 bases outside the gene matches. There are 15 residues in the CDR3. Germline V gene data show CDR1 as LGHNA and CDR2 as YNFKEQ. The CDR3 spells CASSQGGGLNTEAFF. The DNA for the CDR3 is TGTGCCAGCAGCCAAGGAGGGGGCCTGAACACTGAAGCTTTCTTT.

In its sample, this clone was seen once. The rearrangement joins TRBV18 to TRBJ2-5; 12 bases fit TRBD1. Germline loops: CDR1 KGHSH, CDR2 LQKENI. The CDR3 has 17 amino acids. V lost 2 bases, J lost 2 bases, and 6 bases stayed unmatched. The CDR3: CASSPVRDRGRQETQYF. In nucleotides, the CDR3 is TGTGCCAGCTCACCAGTGAGGGACAGGGGGCGACAAGAGACCCAGTACTTC. The entire variable domain, with the rest obtained from reference TRBV18 and TRBJ2-5, is as follows: NAGVMQNPRHLVRRRGQEARLRCSPMKGHSHVYWYRQLPEEGLKFMVYLQKENIIDESGMPKERFSAEFPKEGPSILRIQQVVRGDSAAYFCASSPVRDRGRQETQYFGPGTRLLVL.

The V gene is TRBV19, the J gene TRBJ2-2, with 12 bases aligning to TRBD2. The germline V gene encodes CDR1 LNHDA and CDR2 SQIVND (reference sequence). J gave up 3 bases and V 6 bases, and 8 bases lay outside the gene matches. This CDR3 has 17 residues. In DNA, the CDR3 is TGTGCCAGTAGCCTAGGACTAGCGGGAACCCACACCGGGGAGCTGTTTTTT. This gives the protein CASSLGLAGTHTGELFF.

A few counts support this clone. The J gene is TRBJ2-2, the V gene TRBV3-1 (or the pseudogene TRBV3-2), with D perhaps matching TRBD2 (5 bases). The V gene lost 4 bases and the J gene lost 4 bases, with 16 bases spanning the gap. The CDR3 length is 16 residues. CDR1 is LGHDT and CDR2 is YNNKEL in the germline V gene (reference sequence). CDR3 amino acids: CASSPPQRRGTGELFF. CDR3 sequence (DNA): TGTGCCAGCAGCCCCCCTCAGCGACGGGGCACCGGGGAGCTGTTTTTT.

The chain links TRBV6-5 to TRBJ2-7, with D maybe TRBD2 (5 bases). V gave up 6 bases and J gave up 7 bases, with 19 bases separating them. The CDR3 extends over 14 amino acids. The V gene's germline CDR1 is MNHEY and CDR2 SVGAGI. The CDR3 DNA sequence: TGTGCCAGCAGAGGTAGGAGCGGTTCCCTGGAGCAGTACTTC. This gives the protein CASRGRSGSLEQYF.

This clone was recorded once. The rearrangement uses TRBV6-5 and TRBJ2-3; tentatively, D is TRBD2 (6 bases). Germline CDR1 is MNHEY and CDR2 is SVGAGI. There are 14 residues in the CDR3. Trimming removed 11 bases from V and 2 bases from J, with 17 bases in between. CDR3 coding DNA: TGTGCCGCCGCCGAAGGAGGGTACACAGATACGCAGTATTTT. Translation gives CAAAEGGYTDTQYF.

The rearrangement joins TRBV7-2 to TRBJ2-3; TRBD2 might be the D (6 bases). The V end lost 10 bases, the J end lost 1 base, and 9 bases lay between the germline ends. In germline, CDR1 is SGHTA, CDR2 FQGNSA. The CDR3 sequence is 12 residues long. CDR3 amino acids: CATGLRTDTQYF. The CDR3 region has the DNA TGTGCCACAGGACTACGCACAGATACGCAGTATTTT.

The chain joins TRBV10-3 to TRBJ1-2; TRBD1 agrees at 8 bases. The CDR3 is made up of 13 amino acids. The ends lost 5 bases at V and 6 bases at J; junction bases unmatched: 5. Germline CDR1 is ENHRY and CDR2 is SYGVKD. As DNA, the CDR3 is TGTGCCATCAGTTTGACAGGGGAGGATGGCTACACCTTC. Residues: CAISLTGEDGYTF.